This entry is about one T cell receptor beta chain. Antigen: not known. This sample was taken from a study of OX40 agonist ivuxolimab in advanced cancers. Across the whole study: The dose-escalation group included hepatocellular carcinoma, melanoma, renal cell carcinoma and head and neck cancer. Patients were 82.7% male with ages roughly 23 to 79, mean about 65. Study findings and constraints: More expanded clones were found, on average, in CD8+ than in CD4+ T cells. Individuals who were partial responders at 0.1-3.0 mg/kg had clonal expansion that ranked among the lowest.

The CDR3 contains 15 residues. V dropped 0 bases and J dropped 5 bases, with 13 bases sitting between them. Per germline, CDR1 SGHAT and CDR2 FQNNGV. Profiled with immunoSEQ multiplex PCR; TCRdb holds only in-frame clones, not every one. Counted here are some 74,000 clones, roughly 85% occurring once; the ten biggest clones make up less than 0.65%. The V gene is TRBV11-2, the J gene TRBJ2-5, with D possibly TRBD1 on 5 matching bases. The receptor comes from an adult with an advanced solid tumor such as melanoma, head and neck, liver or kidney cancer. The sequencing here drew on CD4+ or CD8+ T cells sorted from blood, taken in a trial of the OX40 agonist ivuxolimab. The chain's CDR3 is CASSLDLLRAETQYF. Written as DNA, the CDR3 is TGTGCCAGCAGCTTAGATTTGCTCAGGGCTGAGACCCAGTACTTC.